This is a list of T cell receptor beta chains from one sample in a study of control samples from healthy donors and cancer patients. Measured with immunoSEQ multiplex PCR; TCRdb has only the in-frame clones, and not every one. The sample records some 120,000 clones, around 93% being singletons. Sequencing used blood. The receptors here all came from a man aged 18 to 30 in good health. Each CDR3 is given with its conserved first and last residue. The order of the fields is clone size, J gene, D gene, V gene, CDR3 DNA, CDR3 protein. A D gene is named only where the DNA matches it firmly. Some rows mark clone size as missing; the rest say once, few, many or name a class of expanded clone.

-,TRBJ1-6,TRBD1,TRBV12-3/TRBV12-4,TGTGCCAGCAGCCGACAGGGTTCACCCCTCCACTTT,CASSRQGSPLHF
-,TRBJ2-3,-,TRBV7-9,TGTGCCAGCAGCTTAGGGCGGCCCCGCGGAGATACGCAGTATTTT,CASSLGRPRGDTQYF
-,TRBJ2-1,TRBD2,TRBV5-1,TGCGCCAGCGCTCTAGCGGGAGGAAGCTCCTACAATGAGCAGTTCTTC,CASALAGGSSYNEQFF
-,TRBJ2-5,-,TRBV10-1,TGCGCCAGCAGTGAGTCTCATTCGGAGACCCAGTACTTC,CASSESHSETQYF
-,TRBJ2-5,-,TRBV7-2,TGTGCCAGCAGCTTATTAGAGGGGCAGAAAGAGACCCAGTACTTC,CASSLLEGQKETQYF
-,TRBJ1-1,-,TRBV2,TGTGCCAGCAGTGTTGATGGGCAGGCCAACACTGAAGCTTTCTTT,CASSVDGQANTEAFF
-,TRBJ1-2,-,TRBV6-1,TGTGCCAGCAGTGAACAGATAGGGGACTATGGCTACACCTTC,CASSEQIGDYGYTF
once,TRBJ2-2,-,TRBV10-3,TGTGCCATCAGTGATAGTGGGGGCAGGGTGAACACCGGGGAGCTGTTTTTT,CAISDSGGRVNTGELFF
-,TRBJ1-1,-,TRBV20-1,TGCAGTGCTAGTAAACAAGGAGTCACTGAAGCTTTCTTT,CSASKQGVTEAFF
-,TRBJ1-2,-,TRBV28,TGTGCCAGCAGCCGAGGCGGGGGCGCAAATCCCTATGGCTACACCTTC,CASSRGGGANPYGYTF
-,TRBJ2-3,-,TRBV24-1,TGTGCCACCAGTGACCCAGCCACAGATACGCAGTATTTT,CATSDPATDTQYF
-,TRBJ1-5,TRBD1,TRBV16,TGTGCCAGCAGCCAATCCAATTCGAAGGGGGCGGATCAGCCCCAGCATTTT,CASSQSNSKGADQPQHF
once,TRBJ2-2,-,TRBV6-4,TGTGCCAGCAGCGGAGCTACGGACACCGGGGAGCTGTTTTTT,CASSGATDTGELFF
-,TRBJ1-1,-,TRBV19,TGTGCCAGTAGTGTTCTAAAAGGGGACACTGAAGCTTTCTTT,CASSVLKGDTEAFF
-,TRBJ2-7,TRBD1,TRBV7-8,TGTGCCAGCAGCTACGGACAGGCCCGTCGTAATCCTTACGAGCAATACTTC,CASSYGQARRNPYEQYF
-,TRBJ1-6,-,TRBV5-4,TGTGCCAGCACCCCGGGGGGGGTAACCTATAATTCACCCCTCCACTTT,CASTPGGVTYNSPLHF
-,TRBJ1-2,-,TRBV15,TGTGCCACCAGCAGAGATACGGGTTACTATGGCTACACCTTC,CATSRDTGYYGYTF
-,TRBJ1-6,-,TRBV27,TGTGCCAGCAGTAGGGGTCAGGGGAATTCACCCCTCCACTTT,CASSRGQGNSPLHF
-,TRBJ2-3,TRBD2,TRBV6-5,TGTGCCACGGGGCGGGGGGTCACAGATACGCAGTATTTT,CATGRGVTDTQYF
-,TRBJ2-3,-,TRBV15,TGTGCCACCAGCGGCGTGGCAGATACGCAGTATTTT,CATSGVADTQYF
-,TRBJ1-1,-,TRBV6-2/TRBV6-3,TGTGCCAGCAGTTACGACCGGGTGAGAGCTTTCTTT,CASSYDRVRAFF
-,TRBJ1-2,-,TRBV27,TGTGCCAGCAGTTTACGGCAGGGAAGCTATGGCTACACCTTC,CASSLRQGSYGYTF
-,TRBJ2-2,TRBD1,TRBV27,TGTGCCAGCAGTATCGACAGGGGTGGTACCGGGGAGCTGTTTTTT,CASSIDRGGTGELFF
-,TRBJ1-5,-,TRBV3-1/TRBV3-2,TGTGCCAGCAGCCCAACCGGGGATAGCAATCAGCCCCAGCATTTT,CASSPTGDSNQPQHF
once,TRBJ1-4,-,TRBV27,TGTGCCAGCAGACGACAGCGAGAGAATGAAAAACTGTTTTTT,CASRRQRENEKLFF
-,TRBJ1-1,-,TRBV13,TGTGCCAGCAGTGCCTCCGGGTCGGCTTTCTTT,CASSASGSAFF
-,TRBJ1-1,-,TRBV5-1,TGCGCCAGCAGCCGTACAGAGCAGAACACTGAAGCTTTCTTT,CASSRTEQNTEAFF
once,TRBJ1-2,-,TRBV29-1,TGCAGCGTTGAAGATAGGACAGAGAAAACTAACTATGGCTACACCTTC,CSVEDRTEKTNYGYTF
-,TRBJ2-6,-,TRBV5-1,TGCGCCAGCGGTCCCCTCGGCTCTGGGGCCAACGTCCTGACTTTC,CASGPLGSGANVLTF
-,TRBJ2-5,-,TRBV5-1,TGCGCCAGCAGCCCCCCGGGACACCCGAGCCAGACCCAGTACTTC,CASSPPGHPSQTQYF
-,TRBJ2-2,TRBD2,TRBV10-2,TGCGCCAGCAGTCCGGGACTAGCGGGAACCAACACCGGGGAGCTGTTTTTT,CASSPGLAGTNTGELFF
-,TRBJ2-7,TRBD1,TRBV7-9,TGTGCCAGCAGCCCGCCGGGACAGGGCTCCTACGAGCAGTACTTC,CASSPPGQGSYEQYF
-,TRBJ2-1,-,TRBV9,TGTGCCAGCAGCGTAACGGGGTCGACCTACAATGAGCAGTTCTTC,CASSVTGSTYNEQFF
-,TRBJ2-3,TRBD1,TRBV7-2,TGTGCCAGCACCCTATGGACAGGGCCAGATACGCAGTATTTT,CASTLWTGPDTQYF
-,TRBJ1-1,-,TRBV29-1,TGCAGCGTTGGCCAGGGCACTGAAGCTTTCTTT,CSVGQGTEAFF
-,TRBJ1-1,TRBD1,TRBV4-1,TGCGCCAGCAGCCAGTGGACAGGGGGGCCTGAAGCTTTCTTT,CASSQWTGGPEAFF
-,TRBJ2-3,TRBD2,TRBV18,TGTGCCAGCTCACCACCAGCGGGGACAGATACGCAGTATTTT,CASSPPAGTDTQYF
-,TRBJ2-3,-,TRBV5-6,TGTGCCAGCAGCTTAAGGGTTGTAACAGATACGCAGTATTTT,CASSLRVVTDTQYF
-,TRBJ2-3,TRBD2,TRBV18,TGTGCCAGCTCACCACTTCTTAGCGGGGGCACAGATACGCAGTATTTT,CASSPLLSGGTDTQYF
once,TRBJ1-1,-,TRBV27,TGTGCCAGCAGTGCCACCAAAAACACTGAAGCTTTCTTT,CASSATKNTEAFF
once,TRBJ2-3,-,TRBV9,TGTGCCAGCAGCGTAGGGATGGCAGATACGCAGTATTTT,CASSVGMADTQYF
once,TRBJ2-1,-,TRBV5-6,TGTGCCAGCACCAACAAGGGGCAGGCTAACAATGAGCAGTTCTTC,CASTNKGQANNEQFF
-,TRBJ2-7,-,TRBV12-3/TRBV12-4,TGTGCCAGCAGAGGGCTGGGGTCCTACGAGCAGTACTTC,CASRGLGSYEQYF
-,TRBJ1-1,-,TRBV7-6,TGTGCCAGCAGCTTATCCCAGGGTGGTCCCGGATTGAACACTGAAGCTTTCTTT,CASSLSQGGPGLNTEAFF
-,TRBJ1-1,-,TRBV5-1,TGCGCCAGCAGCCGGGGACATGGGCGGCTGAACACTGAAGCTTTCTTT,CASSRGHGRLNTEAFF
-,TRBJ1-4,-,TRBV18,TGTGCCAGCTCACCCCTGGGGGGATATACAACTGGTGAAAAACTGTTTTTT,CASSPLGGYTTGEKLFF
-,TRBJ1-6,TRBD1,TRBV5-1,TGCGCCAGCAGCTTCACGGGACAGGCCGCCCAGCCCCTCCACTTT,CASSFTGQAAQPLHF
once,TRBJ2-1,TRBD1,TRBV11-1,TGTGCCAGCAGCCCACCCAGGGGGTGGGATGAGCAGTTCTTC,CASSPPRGWDEQFF
-,TRBJ2-7,-,TRBV19,TGTGCCAGTAGTATGGATCGGGGCACCTACGAGCAGTACTTC,CASSMDRGTYEQYF
-,TRBJ2-7,TRBD1,TRBV11-2,TGTGCCAGCAGTTGGGGGACAGGGGTCTACGAGCAGTACTTC,CASSWGTGVYEQYF
-,TRBJ2-5,-,TRBV28,TGTGCCAGCAGCCCAGGAGGGGTCCAAGAGACCCAGTACTTC,CASSPGGVQETQYF
-,TRBJ2-3,-,TRBV2,TGTGCCAGCACCCGACTCCCGGATACGCAGTATTTT,CASTRLPDTQYF
once,TRBJ1-4,-,TRBV4-2,TGTGCCAGCAGCCAAGACCCAGGGAAAGGGGCTAATGAAAAACTGTTTTTT,CASSQDPGKGANEKLFF